Described below is a single T cell receptor (beta chain) sequence and its context. Its specificity is unknown. The sample belongs to a study of cytomegalovirus exposure and HLA in healthy donors. General study findings and limits: Rates of TCR association differed by HLA locus in a later analysis, with DRB1 highest and HLA-C lowest. Among TCR beta chains, those listed as cytomegalovirus-associated numbered more than 150. The classifier reportedly diagnosed cytomegalovirus status with high specificity and sensitivity.

This CDR3 contains 12 residues. V lost 5 bases to trimming and J lost 3 bases, with 8 bases between them. CDR1 LGHNT and CDR2 FRNRAP come from the germline V gene. The primer mix had 60 Vbeta and 13 Jbeta primers. TCRdb keeps only in-frame clones here, not all; method: immunoSEQ multiplex PCR. The sample yields over 85,000 clones, around 85% seen once. The V gene is TRBV12-5, the J gene TRBJ2-7, with a possible D match to TRBD1 (5 bases). The receptor's source is a man aged 25 to 40 in good health and CMV-seropositive. Sequencing was carried out using PBMCs. CDR3 coding DNA: TGTGCTAGTGGTAGGACAAACTACGAGCAGTACTTC. Its protein is CASGRTNYEQYF.